The 3 T cell receptor beta chains reported below all come from one sample, sequenced in a study of cytomegalovirus exposure and HLA in healthy donors. With 60 Vbeta and 13 Jbeta primers, the PCR was carried out. The table came from immunoSEQ multiplex PCR; TCRdb's copy has only in-frame clones and leaves some out. The profile shows around 160,000 clones, 55% to 70% of them singletons. Sequenced material: PBMCs. The receptors derive from a woman in her 40s in good health and CMV-seropositive.

To note about this clone: Its ends do not fully match the called genes, so a read error is possible. The chain employs TRBV2 and TRBJ1-2; D not certain. This CDR3 region has 12 residues. Germline-derived CDR1 and CDR2 are SNHLY and FYNNEI. The CDR3 DNA sequence: TGTGCCAGCAGTGAACAATACTATGGCTACCCCTTC. Translating it yields CASSEQYYGYPF.

As regards this clone: An end of the junction differs from the germline gene, which may be a read error. CDR3 DNA: TGTGCTAGCAGCTTAGGGACAGGGAACACCGGGGAGCTGTTTTTT. Translating gives CASSLGTGNTGELFF. The chain combines TRBV7-7 with TRBJ2-2; 8 nucleotides align to TRBD1. CDR3 length: 15 amino acids. Looked up from germline, CDR1 is SSHAT and CDR2 is FNYEAQ (reference sequence).

This chain joins TRBV4-3 and TRBJ2-1, with TRBD2 matching 9 bases. The J segment lost 5 bases and the V segment lost 8 bases, leaving 10 bases of the junction unmatched. CDR1 is LGHNA and CDR2 is YSLEER in the germline V gene. This CDR3 region has 15 residues. CDR3 loop: CASSLLAGGHNEQFF. DNA of the CDR3: TGCGCCAGCTCCCTACTGGCGGGAGGGCACAATGAGCAGTTCTTC.